This T cell receptor beta chain is from a study of blood T cell repertoires in COVID-19. Study overall: T cells, B-cell-depleted T cells, or PBMCs provided the cDNA or gDNA that served as material.

While infection was still active, Seattle patients were enrolled and then followed longitudinally. V lost 0 bases, J lost 1 base, and 10 bases lay in between. The CDR3 contains 15 residues. Germline lookup yields CDR1 GTSNPN and CDR2 SVGIG (reference sequence). Measured with immunoSEQ multiplex PCR; TCRdb has only the in-frame clones, and not every one. The sample includes roughly 250,000 clones, approximately 87% of them seen just once. The sample was peripheral blood. The chain has TRBV30 and TRBJ1-5; TRBD1 might be the D (5 bases). The sequence came from a young woman with COVID-19, enrolled during active disease. The CDR3 DNA reads TGTGCCTGGAGTGTAGCCGGGGGGAGCAATCAGCCCCAGCATTTT. As protein: CAWSVAGGSNQPQHF.